The present T cell receptor (beta chain) was sequenced within a study of OX40 agonist ivuxolimab in advanced cancers. Overall study context: Dose-escalation cases comprised hepatocellular carcinoma, melanoma, renal cell or head and neck cancer. Averaging roughly 60 years in age, with a range of roughly 20 to 90, the cohort was more than 75% male.

This clone has a single count. The antigen is undetermined. J lost 10 bases, V lost 4 bases, and 8 bases had no gene match. Per the germline V gene, CDR1 is SGHAT and CDR2 is FQDESV (reference sequence). This CDR3 has 13 residues. The protocol was immunoSEQ multiplex PCR, while the TCRdb copy is restricted to in-frame clones and leaves out a portion. Counted here are approximately 68,000 clones, just over 85% occurring once; the ten biggest clones make up about 0.9%. Study-wide points: There were, on average, more expanded clones in CD8+ T cells than in CD4+. Blood T cells, both CD4+ and CD8+, expanded clonally by week 6 at 0.1 to 3.0 mg/kg.

The specimen comprised CD4+ or CD8+ T cells sorted from blood, sampled in a trial of the OX40 agonist ivuxolimab. The gene calls are TRBV11-1 and TRBJ1-2, with 8 bases matching TRBD1. The TCR originated in an adult with an advanced solid tumor such as melanoma, head and neck, liver or kidney cancer. This CDR3 reads CASSWNGQGLYTF. The CDR3 nucleotides read TGTGCCAGCAGCTGGAACGGACAGGGTCTCTACACCTTC.